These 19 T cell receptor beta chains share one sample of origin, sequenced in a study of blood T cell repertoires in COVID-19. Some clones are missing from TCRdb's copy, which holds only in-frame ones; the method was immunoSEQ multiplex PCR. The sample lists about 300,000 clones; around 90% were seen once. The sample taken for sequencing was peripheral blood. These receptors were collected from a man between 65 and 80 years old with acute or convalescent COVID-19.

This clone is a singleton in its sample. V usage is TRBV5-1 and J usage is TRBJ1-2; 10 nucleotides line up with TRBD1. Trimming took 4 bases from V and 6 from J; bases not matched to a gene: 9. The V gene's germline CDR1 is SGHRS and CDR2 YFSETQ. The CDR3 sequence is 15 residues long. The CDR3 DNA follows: TGCGCCAGCAGCCCGTCGACCGGGACAGGGGATGGCTACACCTTC. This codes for CASSPSTGTGDGYTF.

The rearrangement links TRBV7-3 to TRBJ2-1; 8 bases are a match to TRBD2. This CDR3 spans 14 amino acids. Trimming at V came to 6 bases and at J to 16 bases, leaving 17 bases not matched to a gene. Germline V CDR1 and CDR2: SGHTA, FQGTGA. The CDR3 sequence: CASSPIAGGTGLFF. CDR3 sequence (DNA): TGTGCCAGCAGTCCCATCGCGGGGGGTACAGGGCTCTTCTTC.

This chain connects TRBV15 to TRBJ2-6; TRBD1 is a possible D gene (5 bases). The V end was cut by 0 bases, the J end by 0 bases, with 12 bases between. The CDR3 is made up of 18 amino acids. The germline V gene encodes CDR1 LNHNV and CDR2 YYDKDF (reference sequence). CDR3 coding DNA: TGTGCCACCAGCAGAGAGGCAGGGTTCACCTCTGGGGCCAACGTCCTGACTTTC. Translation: CATSREAGFTSGANVLTF. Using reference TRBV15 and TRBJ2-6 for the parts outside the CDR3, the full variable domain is DAMVIQNPRYQVTQFGKPVTLSCSQTLNHNVMYWYQQKSSQAPKLLFHYYDKDFNNEADTPDNFQSRRPNTSFCFLDIRSPGLGDTAMYLCATSREAGFTSGANVLTFGAGSRLTVL.

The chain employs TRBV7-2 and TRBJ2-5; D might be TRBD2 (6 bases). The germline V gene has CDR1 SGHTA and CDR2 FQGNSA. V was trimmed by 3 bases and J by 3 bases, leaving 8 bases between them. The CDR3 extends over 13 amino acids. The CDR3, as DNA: TGTGCCAGCAGCTTGCGGGAAGAAGAGACCCAGTACTTC. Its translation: CASSLREEETQYF. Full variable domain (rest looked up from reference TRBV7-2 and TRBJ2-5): GAGVSQSPSNKVTEKGKDVELRCDPISGHTALYWYRQSLGQGLEFLIYFQGNSAPDKSGLPSDRFSAERTGGSVSTLTIQRTQQEDSAVYLCASSLREEETQYFGPGTRLLVL.

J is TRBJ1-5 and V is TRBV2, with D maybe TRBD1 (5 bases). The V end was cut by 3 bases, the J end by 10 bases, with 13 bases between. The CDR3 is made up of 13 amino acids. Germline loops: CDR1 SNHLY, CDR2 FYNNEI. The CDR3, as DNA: TGTGCCAGCAGTGAGTTTGGACAACATCCCCAGCATTTT. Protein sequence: CASSEFGQHPQHF.

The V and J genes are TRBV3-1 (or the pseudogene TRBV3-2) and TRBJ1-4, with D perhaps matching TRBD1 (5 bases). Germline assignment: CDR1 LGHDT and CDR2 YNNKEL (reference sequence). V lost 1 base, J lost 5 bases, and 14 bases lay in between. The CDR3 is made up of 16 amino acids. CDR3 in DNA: TGTGCCAGCAGCCAAGCCTCGATAGGGGCGAATGAAAAACTGTTTTTT. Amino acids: CASSQASIGANEKLFF.

CDR3 protein: CAISEGDRYQETQYF. CDR3 bases: TGTGCCATCAGTGAGGGGGACAGGTACCAAGAGACCCAGTACTTC. This chain links TRBV10-3 with TRBJ2-5, with TRBD1 matching 8 bases. This CDR3 has 15 residues. V lost 2 bases, J lost 0 bases, and 2 bases stayed unmatched. The germline V gene has CDR1 ENHRY and CDR2 SYGVKD.

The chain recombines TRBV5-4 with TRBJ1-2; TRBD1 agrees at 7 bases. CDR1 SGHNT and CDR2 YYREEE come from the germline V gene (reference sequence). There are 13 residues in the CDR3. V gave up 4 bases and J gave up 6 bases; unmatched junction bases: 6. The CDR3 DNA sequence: TGTGCCAGCAGCCGAGACAGGGTCGATGGCTACACCTTC. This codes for CASSRDRVDGYTF.

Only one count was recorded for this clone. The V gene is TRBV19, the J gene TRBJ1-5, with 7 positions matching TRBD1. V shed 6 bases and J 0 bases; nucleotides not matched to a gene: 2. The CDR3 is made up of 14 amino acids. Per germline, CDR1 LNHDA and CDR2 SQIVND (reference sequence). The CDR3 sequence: CASRGQTSNQPQHF. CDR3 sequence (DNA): TGTGCCAGTAGGGGACAGACTAGCAATCAGCCCCAGCATTTT.

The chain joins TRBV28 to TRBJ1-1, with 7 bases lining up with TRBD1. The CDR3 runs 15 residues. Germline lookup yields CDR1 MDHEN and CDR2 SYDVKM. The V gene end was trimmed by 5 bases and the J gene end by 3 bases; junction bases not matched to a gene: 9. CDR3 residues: CASSTTRQGHTEAFF. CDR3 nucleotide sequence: TGTGCCAGCAGTACGACCCGACAGGGACACACTGAAGCTTTCTTT.

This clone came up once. DNA for the CDR3: TGTGCCAGCAGCTTGGCCGGGCAGGGATTTGGGACCCAGTACTTC. Translating gives CASSLAGQGFGTQYF. The V and J genes are TRBV5-4 and TRBJ2-5, with TRBD1 as a possible D gene (5 bases). The germline V gene has CDR1 SGHNT and CDR2 YYREEE (reference sequence). V was pared by 0 bases and J by 7 bases, with 16 bases between. CDR3 length: 15 residues.

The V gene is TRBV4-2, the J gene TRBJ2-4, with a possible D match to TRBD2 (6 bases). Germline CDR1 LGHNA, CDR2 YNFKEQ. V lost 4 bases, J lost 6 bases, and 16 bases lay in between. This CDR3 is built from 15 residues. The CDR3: CASSPNQRASNIQYF. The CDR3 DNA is TGTGCCAGCAGCCCCAATCAGCGGGCCTCAAACATTCAGTACTTC.

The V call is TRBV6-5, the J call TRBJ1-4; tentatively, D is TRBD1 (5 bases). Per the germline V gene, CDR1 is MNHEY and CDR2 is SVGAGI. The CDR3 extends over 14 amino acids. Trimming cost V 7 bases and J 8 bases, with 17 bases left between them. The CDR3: CASTRHSPGEKLFF. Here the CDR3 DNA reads TGTGCCAGCACTAGACACTCCCCAGGGGAAAAACTGTTTTTT.

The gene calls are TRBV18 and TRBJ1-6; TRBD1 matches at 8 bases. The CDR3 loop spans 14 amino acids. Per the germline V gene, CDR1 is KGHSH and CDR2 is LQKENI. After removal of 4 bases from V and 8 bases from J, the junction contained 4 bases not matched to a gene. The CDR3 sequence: CASSQATGDSPLHF. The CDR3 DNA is TGTGCCAGCTCACAAGCGACAGGGGATTCACCCCTCCACTTT.

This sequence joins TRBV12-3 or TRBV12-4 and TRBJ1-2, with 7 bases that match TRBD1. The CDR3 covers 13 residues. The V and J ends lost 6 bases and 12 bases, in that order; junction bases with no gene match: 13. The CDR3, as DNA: TGTGCCAGCAGCTCCGGGACAGACCTCCGTAACACCTTC. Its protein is CASSSGTDLRNTF.

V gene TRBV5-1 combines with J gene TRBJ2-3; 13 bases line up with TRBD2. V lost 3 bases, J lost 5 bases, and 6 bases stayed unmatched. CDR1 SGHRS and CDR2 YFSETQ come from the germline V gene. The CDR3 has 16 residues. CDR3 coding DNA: TGCGCCAGCAGCTCACTAGCGGGGGGGGACCGAGATACGCAGTATTTT. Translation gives CASSSLAGGDRDTQYF.

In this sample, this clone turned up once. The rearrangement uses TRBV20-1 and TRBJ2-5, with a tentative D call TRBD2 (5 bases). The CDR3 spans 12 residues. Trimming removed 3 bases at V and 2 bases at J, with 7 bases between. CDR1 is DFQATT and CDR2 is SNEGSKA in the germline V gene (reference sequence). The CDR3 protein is CSASRGQETQYF. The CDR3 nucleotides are TGCAGTGCTAGTCGGGGTCAAGAGACCCAGTACTTC.

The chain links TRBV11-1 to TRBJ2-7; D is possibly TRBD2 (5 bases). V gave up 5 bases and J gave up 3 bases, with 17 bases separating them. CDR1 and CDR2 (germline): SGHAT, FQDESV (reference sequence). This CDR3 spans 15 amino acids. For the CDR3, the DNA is TGTGCCAGCAGCAACGATCTAGCCAAAGGCTACGAGCAGTACTTC. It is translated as CASSNDLAKGYEQYF.

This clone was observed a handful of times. In nucleotides, the CDR3 is TGTGCCAGCAGAGGGGGACGAGGAGAGACCCAGTACTTC. Its translation is CASRGGRGETQYF. The V call is TRBV28, the J call TRBJ2-5; TRBD1 is a possible D gene (6 bases). Germline loops: CDR1 MDHEN, CDR2 SYDVKM. V lost 6 bases to trimming and J lost 4 bases, with 12 bases between them. The CDR3 has 13 amino acids.